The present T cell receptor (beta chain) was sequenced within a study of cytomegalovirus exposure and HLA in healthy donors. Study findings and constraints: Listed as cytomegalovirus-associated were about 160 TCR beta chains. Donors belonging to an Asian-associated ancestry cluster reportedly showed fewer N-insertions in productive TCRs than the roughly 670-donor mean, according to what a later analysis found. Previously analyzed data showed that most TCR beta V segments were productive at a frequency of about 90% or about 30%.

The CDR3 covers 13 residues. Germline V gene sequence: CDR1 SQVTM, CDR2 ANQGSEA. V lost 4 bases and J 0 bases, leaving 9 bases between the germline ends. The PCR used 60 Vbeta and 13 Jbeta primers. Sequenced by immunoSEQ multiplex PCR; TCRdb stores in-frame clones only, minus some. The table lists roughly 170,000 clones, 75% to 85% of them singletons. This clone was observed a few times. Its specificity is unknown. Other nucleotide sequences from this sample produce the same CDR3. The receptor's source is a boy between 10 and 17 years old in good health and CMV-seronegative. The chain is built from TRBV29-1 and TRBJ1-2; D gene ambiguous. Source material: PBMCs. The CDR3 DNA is TGCAGCGTTGTTGGGCAGTCTAACTATGGCTACACCTTC. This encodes CSVVGQSNYGYTF. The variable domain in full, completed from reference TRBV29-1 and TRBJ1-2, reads SAVISQKPSRDICQRGTSLTIQCQVDSQVTMMFWYRQQPGQSLTLIATANQGSEATYESGFVIDKFPISRPNLTFSTLTVSNMSPEDSSIYLCSVVGQSNYGYTFGSGTRLTVV.